This TCR beta chain appears in the sequencing data of a study of cytomegalovirus exposure and HLA in healthy donors. Both 60 Vbeta primers and 13 Jbeta primers went into the PCR. The table came from immunoSEQ multiplex PCR; TCRdb's copy has only in-frame clones and leaves some out. This table holds about 130,000 clones. With V trimmed by 4 bases and J by 8 bases, 11 bases remained unmatched. This CDR3 region has 16 residues. Germline loops: CDR1 SEHNR, CDR2 FQNEAQ (reference sequence). This TCR came from a man younger than 45 in good health and CMV-seronegative. The V call is TRBV7-9, the J call TRBJ1-4, with 9 bases fitting TRBD1. Sequencing was done on a sample of PBMCs. Here the CDR3 reads CASSSTGQGEEEKLFF. The CDR3 DNA follows: TGTGCCAGCAGCTCCACGGGACAGGGTGAAGAGGAAAAACTGTTTTTT. The full variable domain, rest sourced from reference TRBV7-9 and TRBJ1-4, is DTGVSQNPRHKITKRGQNVTFRCDPISEHNRLYWYRQTLGQGPEFLTYFQNEAQLEKSRLLSDRFSAERPKGSFSTLEIQRTEQGDSAMYLCASSSTGQGEEEKLFFGSGTQLSVL.